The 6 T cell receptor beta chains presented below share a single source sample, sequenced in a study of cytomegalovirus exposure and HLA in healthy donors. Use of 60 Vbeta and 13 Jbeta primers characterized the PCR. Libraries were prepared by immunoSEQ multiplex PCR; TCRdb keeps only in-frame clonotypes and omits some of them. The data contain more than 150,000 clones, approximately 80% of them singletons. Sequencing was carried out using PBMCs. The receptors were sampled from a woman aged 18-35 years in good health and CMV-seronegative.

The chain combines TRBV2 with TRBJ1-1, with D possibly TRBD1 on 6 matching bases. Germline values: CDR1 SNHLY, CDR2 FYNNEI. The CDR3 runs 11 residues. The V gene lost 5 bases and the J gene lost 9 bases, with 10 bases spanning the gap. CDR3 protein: CASSSDSKAFF. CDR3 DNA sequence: TGTGCCAGCAGTTCGGACAGTAAAGCTTTCTTT.

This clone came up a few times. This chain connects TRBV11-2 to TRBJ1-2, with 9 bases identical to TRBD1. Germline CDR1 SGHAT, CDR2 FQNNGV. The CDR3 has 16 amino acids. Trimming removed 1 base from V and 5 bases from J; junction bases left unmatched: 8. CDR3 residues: CASSLGTGGRGYGYTF. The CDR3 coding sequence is TGTGCCAGCAGCTTAGGAACAGGGGGCCGTGGGTATGGCTACACCTTC.

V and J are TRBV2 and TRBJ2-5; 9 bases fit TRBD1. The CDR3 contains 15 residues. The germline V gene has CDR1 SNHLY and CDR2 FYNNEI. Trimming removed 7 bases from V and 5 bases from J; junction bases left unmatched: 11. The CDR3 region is CASTDRGGQSETQYF. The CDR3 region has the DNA TGTGCCAGCACCGACAGGGGGGGACAGTCCGAGACCCAGTACTTC. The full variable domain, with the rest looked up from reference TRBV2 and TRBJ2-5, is EPEVTQTPSHQVTQMGQEVILRCVPISNHLYFYWYRQILGQKVEFLVSFYNNEISEKSEIFDDQFSVERPDGSNFTLKIRSTKLEDSAMYFCASTDRGGQSETQYFGPGTRLLVL.

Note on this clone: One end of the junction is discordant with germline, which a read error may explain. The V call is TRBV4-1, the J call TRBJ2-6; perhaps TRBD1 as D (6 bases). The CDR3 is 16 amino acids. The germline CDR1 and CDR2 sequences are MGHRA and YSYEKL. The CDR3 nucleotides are TGCGCCAGCGGGGGCGGATTGAGCTCTGGGGCCAACGGCCTGACTTTC. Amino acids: CASGGGLSSGANGLTF.

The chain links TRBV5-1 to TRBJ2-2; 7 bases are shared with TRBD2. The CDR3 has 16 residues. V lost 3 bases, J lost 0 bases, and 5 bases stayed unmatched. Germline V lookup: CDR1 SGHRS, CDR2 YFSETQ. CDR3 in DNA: TGCGCCAGCAGCTCCGGGACTATAACGAACACCGGGGAGCTGTTTTTT. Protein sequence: CASSSGTITNTGELFF. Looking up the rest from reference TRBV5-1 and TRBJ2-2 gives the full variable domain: KAGVTQTPRYLIKTRGQQVTLSCSPISGHRSVSWYQQTPGQGLQFLFEYFSETQRNKGNFPGRFSGRQFSNSRSEMNVSTLELGDSALYLCASSSGTITNTGELFFGEGSRLTVL.

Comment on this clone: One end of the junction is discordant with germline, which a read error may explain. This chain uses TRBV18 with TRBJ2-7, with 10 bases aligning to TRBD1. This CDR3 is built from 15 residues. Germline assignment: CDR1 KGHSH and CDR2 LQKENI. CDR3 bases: TGTGCCAGCTCACCACCGTTGACAGGGGGCTACCAGCAGTACTTC. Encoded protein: CASSPPLTGGYQQYF.